This T cell receptor beta chain came from a study of identical twins. Overall study findings and caveats: In zero-insertion analyses, partial confounding could arise from invariant MAIT and iNKT cells. Cross-sectional statistical analysis, not tracking of the same donors, underpinned the conclusions.

Between the trimmed V and J ends, which lost 8 bases and 7 bases, there was a span of 21 bases. This CDR3 spans 15 amino acids. Germline lookup yields CDR1 MNHEY and CDR2 SVGEGT. Template switching (which added a universal primer site) was used, and cDNA carried unique molecular identifiers. Each CDR3 protein is one row after TCRdb ran MiXCR on the 5' RACE reads. Of some 690,000 distinct CDR3 sequences listed, approximately 22% are singletons. As to this clonotype: Its antigen is still unknown.

This sample also appeared in a second study, on T cells expressing NK-cell markers. That report adds: Sorting of alpha-beta TCR T cells alone was achieved in several experiments with an anti-gamma-delta TCR antibody.

What was sequenced was PBMCs. This TCR came from a woman between 18 and 29 years old in good health. V usage is TRBV6-2 or TRBV6-3 and J usage is TRBJ2-4; no clear D gene. CDR3 residues: CASSNTPSMRNIQYF. The DNA for the CDR3 is TGTGCCAGCTCAAACACCCCGTCGATGCGGAACATTCAGTACTTC.